Following are 21 T cell receptor beta chains from one sample sequenced in a study of T cell clusters in autoimmune cytopenias. Multiplex touch-down PCR amplified TRB using TRB-A and TRB-B pools in one tube. TCRdb reanalyzed the multiplex PCR reads and collapses them to one entry per CDR3 protein, without DNA. The sample has approximately 16,000 distinct CDR3 sequences. TRB amplification used approximately 250 ng of peripheral blood genomic DNA. Material: peripheral blood. These receptors were obtained from a human donor with an autoimmune cytopenia or autoimmune hepatitis (not recorded which).

The CDR3 region is CASSYGGLSSYNEQFF. J is TRBJ2-1 and V is TRBV6-5; TCRdb proposes TRBD1, but this gene call is untestable without DNA. Germline V gives CDR1 MNHEY, CDR2 SVGAGI. The CDR3 consists of 16 residues.

CDR3 region: CAISESMVRGDEQYF. The rearrangement links TRBV10-3 to TRBJ2-7. The CDR3 has 15 amino acids. CDR1 and CDR2 (germline): ENHRY, SYGVKD.

The chain combines TRBV18 with TRBJ1-5; TCRdb selects TRBD1, and the lack of DNA leaves this call unchecked. Germline V gene data show CDR1 as KGHSH and CDR2 as LQKENI. CDR3 length equals 15 residues. The CDR3 reads CASSPLPVASQPQHF.

J is TRBJ2-1 and V is TRBV18; TCRdb names TRBD1, which stays unverified in the absence of DNA. Looked up from germline, CDR1 is KGHSH and CDR2 is LQKENI. This CDR3 spans 17 amino acids. CDR3: CASSPPTGGAWDNEQFF. The complete variable domain, with remaining parts taken from reference TRBV18 and TRBJ2-1, reads NAGVMQNPRHLVRRRGQEARLRCSPMKGHSHVYWYRQLPEEGLKFMVYLQKENIIDESGMPKERFSAEFPKEGPSILRIQQVVRGDSAAYFCASSPPTGGAWDNEQFFGPGTRLTVL.

V and J are TRBV18 and TRBJ1-1; the TCRdb D gene call, TRBD1, has no DNA to confirm it. The CDR3 covers 14 residues. Looked up from germline, CDR1 is KGHSH and CDR2 is LQKENI. CDR3 amino acids: CASSPGQGRAEAFF. The full variable domain, in which reference TRBV18 and TRBJ1-1 provide the parts outside the CDR3, is NAGVMQNPRHLVRRRGQEARLRCSPMKGHSHVYWYRQLPEEGLKFMVYLQKENIIDESGMPKERFSAEFPKEGPSILRIQQVVRGDSAAYFCASSPGQGRAEAFFGQGTRLTVV.

The CDR3 spells CASSITGTAFMNTEAFF. The chain joins TRBV19 to TRBJ1-1; TCRdb lists TRBD1, though no DNA is available to test this call. From germline, CDR1 is LNHDA and CDR2 SQIVND (reference sequence). This CDR3 is 17 amino acids long.

The chain has TRBV5-1 and TRBJ1-1. This CDR3 comprises 16 residues. Germline V gene sequence: CDR1 SGHRS, CDR2 YFSETQ. The CDR3 loop reads CASSLAVSPMNTEAFF.

The chain uses TRBV27 and TRBJ2-7; without DNA, the TCRdb call of TRBD1 cannot be checked. The germline V gene encodes CDR1 MNHEY and CDR2 SMNVEV (reference sequence). This CDR3 spans 15 amino acids. CDR3 amino acids: CASSSTGWGAYEQYF.

This clonotype is labeled medium-sized based on frequency. This rearrangement joins TRBV27 to TRBJ2-2; the TRBD2 assignment by TCRdb is unverifiable without DNA. CDR3 size: 14 residues. CDR1 is MNHEY and CDR2 is SMNVEV in the germline V gene (reference sequence). CDR3: CASRAGLVVGELFF.

This chain joins TRBV6-4 and TRBJ2-7; without DNA, the TCRdb call of TRBD1 cannot be checked. Germline-derived CDR1 and CDR2 are MRHNA and SNTAGT. The CDR3 totals 14 residues. CDR3 protein: CASSEGPGTYEQYF.

This clonotype is labeled medium-sized based on frequency. This chain connects TRBV29-1 to TRBJ1-1; TCRdb indicates TRBD1, and absent DNA this call remains unverified. The CDR3 is 12 amino acids. CDR1 is SQVTM and CDR2 is ANQGSEA in the germline V gene. CDR3 residues: CSVDRQGGRAFF.

The V gene is TRBV11-1, the J gene TRBJ2-2; TCRdb returns TRBD2, unconfirmable since there is no DNA. CDR3 size: 16 residues. CDR1 is SGHAT and CDR2 is FQDESV in the germline V gene (reference sequence). This CDR3 is CASSSLAGGPAGELFF. Full variable domain (remainder filled in from reference TRBV11-1 and TRBJ2-2): EAEVAQSPRYKITEKSQAVAFWCDPISGHATLYWYRQILGQGPELLVQFQDESVVDDSQLPKDRFSAERLKGVDSTLKIQPAELGDSAMYLCASSSLAGGPAGELFFGEGSRLTVL.

The V call is TRBV27, the J call TRBJ1-2; absent DNA, TCRdb's TRBD1 call cannot be checked. Germline V gene sequence: CDR1 MNHEY, CDR2 SMNVEV (reference sequence). The CDR3 is 13 residues long. CDR3 loop: CASSLRFGGGYTF.

The chain combines TRBV18 with TRBJ1-1; the D call of TRBD1 rests on TCRdb alone, since no DNA is present to check it. This CDR3 is 13 amino acids long. Germline loops: CDR1 KGHSH, CDR2 LQKENI. Here the CDR3 reads CASSPLPRGEAFF.

The rearrangement uses TRBV27 and TRBJ2-7; the TCRdb call, TRBD1, lacks DNA for checking. Germline CDR1 MNHEY, CDR2 SMNVEV (reference sequence). The CDR3 loop spans 14 amino acids. The CDR3 reads CASRPPGFPYEQYF.

The chain has TRBV20-1 and TRBJ2-2. In germline, CDR1 is DFQATT, CDR2 SNEGSKA (reference sequence). This CDR3 has 13 amino acids. This CDR3 reads CSARGGMGGELFF.

The chain's CDR3 is CAGRIRSNTDTQYF. J is TRBJ2-3 and V is TRBV6-1; absent DNA, TCRdb's TRBD2 call cannot be checked. The CDR3 contains 14 residues. The germline gives CDR1 MNHNS, CDR2 SASEGT.

The rearrangement joins TRBV11-2 to TRBJ2-1; checking the TCRdb D call of TRBD1 is not possible without DNA. The CDR3 has 16 amino acids. CDR1 is SGHAT, CDR2 FQNNGV, per germline. The CDR3 loop is CASSSRTGTGGNEQFF.

This chain uses TRBV27 with TRBJ1-3; TCRdb selects TRBD1, and the lack of DNA leaves this call unchecked. The length of the CDR3 is 14 residues. CDR1 is MNHEY and CDR2 is SMNVEV in the germline V gene (reference sequence). The CDR3 reads CASSLLGRDGTIYF.

The chain employs TRBV6-5 and TRBJ2-7; the D gene TCRdb calls, TRBD2, cannot be checked with no DNA. CDR1 is MNHEY and CDR2 is SVGAGI in the germline V gene. This CDR3 contains 13 residues. The CDR3 spells CASSLTSGYEQYF.

Measured by frequency, this clonotype is medium-sized. This chain connects TRBV19 to TRBJ2-1; checking the TCRdb D call of TRBD2 is not possible without DNA. This CDR3 is 16 amino acids long. CDR1 is LNHDA and CDR2 is SQIVND in the germline V gene (reference sequence). This CDR3 reads CASSITDSPIDNEQFF.